The clone carrying this TCR beta chain was picked up a small number of times. Its matching antigen is unknown. This sample is part of a study of T-cell memory formation after mild COVID-19. Sample barcodes and UMIs were carried by the TCR alpha and TCR beta cDNA libraries that 5'RACE generated with constant-segment primers. TCRdb itself ran the 5' RACE reads through MiXCR, one entry per CDR3 protein. Found here are fewer than 75,000 distinct CDR3 sequences, 9% to 15% of them singletons; the top ten hold 24%. Study-wide results and caveats: Clones contracting across day 15 to 85 had a balanced CD4/CD8 profile; later expanding clones leaned CD4+.

Specimen: PBMCs or a T cell subset sorted from them (not recorded which). The TCR originated in a man aged 18 to 30 who had mild COVID-19 (a few samples of this study predate the infection). Cell type and time point are not known.

The CDR3 protein is CASSQVPGQSNEQFF. In DNA, the CDR3 is TGTGCCAGCAGCCAAGTACCGGGACAGTCCAATGAGCAGTTCTTC. The chain combines TRBV4-2 with TRBJ2-1; 7 bases fit TRBD1. The V gene's germline CDR1 is LGHNA and CDR2 YNFKEQ. CDR3 size: 15 residues. The V segment lost 1 base and the J segment 6 bases; nucleotides outside the gene matches: 6.